The 17 T cell receptor beta chains below all came from one sample that was sequenced in a study of T cell responses to AZD1222 COVID-19 vaccine. This table comes from immunoSEQ multiplex PCR, and its TCRdb copy is limited to in-frame clones, with some not included. The sample shows roughly 100,000 clones, over 80% of them seen only once. The specimen was peripheral blood, collected on day 0 of AZD1222 vaccination. The receptors derive from an adult in good health.

The chain combines TRBV7-9 with TRBJ2-4; perhaps TRBD2 as D (6 bases). CDR1 and CDR2 from the germline V gene are SEHNR and FQNEAQ (reference sequence). Trimming stripped 5 bases from V and 1 base from J, with 12 bases between. This CDR3 is built from 15 residues. The CDR3 here is CASSPGGLAKNIQYF. The CDR3 region has the DNA TGTGCCAGCAGCCCCGGGGGTCTGGCCAAAAACATTCAGTACTTC.

This chain uses TRBV10-3 with TRBJ2-1; the D gene is possibly TRBD1 (6 bases). CDR1 ENHRY and CDR2 SYGVKD come from the germline V gene. The CDR3 sequence is 13 residues long. V was trimmed by 2 bases and J by 5 bases, leaving 7 bases between them. The CDR3 reads CAISEEGDNEQFF. CDR3 nucleotides: TGTGCCATCAGTGAGGAGGGGGACAATGAGCAGTTCTTC.

The chain combines TRBV6-5 with TRBJ1-2; D is unresolved. This CDR3 has 11 amino acids. Germline V gene lookup returns CDR1 MNHEY and CDR2 SVGAGI. V lost 6 bases and J 7 bases, leaving 9 bases between the germline ends. CDR3: CASSQDGGYTF. The CDR3 DNA reads as TGTGCCAGCAGCCAGGACGGTGGCTACACCTTC.

CDR3 sequence (DNA): TGTGCCAGCAGTTCGAGACTAGGTTTAACGGAGACCCAGTACTTC. It codes for CASSSRLGLTETQYF. This sequence joins TRBV28 and TRBJ2-5; possible D gene TRBD2, 6 bases. Per the germline V gene, CDR1 is MDHEN and CDR2 is SYDVKM. The ends were cut back, 4 bases at V and 5 bases at J, with 17 bases in the middle. The CDR3 has 15 amino acids. Supplemented by reference TRBV28 and TRBJ2-5, the full variable domain reads DVKVTQSSRYLVKRTGEKVFLECVQDMDHENMFWYRQDPGLGLRLIYFSYDVKMKEKGDIPEGYSVSREKKERFSLILESASTNQTSMYLCASSSRLGLTETQYFGPGTRLLVL.

The rearrangement joins TRBV19 to TRBJ2-1; D perhaps matches TRBD2 (6 bases). The germline CDR1 and CDR2 sequences are LNHDA and SQIVND (reference sequence). CDR3 size: 16 residues. The ends were cut back, 10 bases at V and 7 bases at J, with 26 bases in the middle. Here the CDR3 reads CATTKNPGLAGNEQFF. Written as DNA, the CDR3 is TGTGCCACCACAAAGAACCCCGGCCTTGCGGGGAATGAGCAGTTCTTC.

The rearrangement uses TRBV7-2 and TRBJ1-2; possible D gene TRBD1, 6 bases. The CDR3 is made up of 15 amino acids. CDR1 SGHTA and CDR2 FQGNSA come from the germline V gene. Trimming removed 5 bases from V and 0 bases from J, with 13 bases in between. CDR3 loop: CASSPRGGTNYGYTF. The CDR3 coding sequence is TGTGCCAGCAGCCCTCGGGGGGGCACTAACTATGGCTACACCTTC.

The chain couples TRBV7-9 to TRBJ2-1; 13 bases map to TRBD2. This CDR3 is 17 amino acids long. With V trimmed by 3 bases and J by 4 bases, 6 bases remained unmatched. Germline CDR1 SEHNR, CDR2 FQNEAQ (reference sequence). The CDR3 region has the DNA TGTGCCAGCAGCTTCGGACTAGCGGGAGTTAGTTACAATGAGCAGTTCTTC. It encodes CASSFGLAGVSYNEQFF.

The chain joins TRBV7-2 to TRBJ2-7; D remains ambiguous. V was trimmed by 2 bases and J by 7 bases, leaving 12 bases between them. Germline V gene sequence: CDR1 SGHTA, CDR2 FQGNSA. The CDR3 covers 13 residues. The CDR3 loop is CASSLPTRFEQYF. The CDR3 DNA is TGTGCCAGCAGCTTACCGACACGTTTTGAGCAGTACTTC.

V and J are TRBV7-9 and TRBJ1-2, with 10 bases identical to TRBD1. The CDR3 loop spans 15 amino acids. Germline CDR1 reads SEHNR; CDR2 reads FQNEAQ (reference sequence). Unmatched junction bases numbered 3, after V lost 0 bases and J lost 5 bases. CDR3 amino acids: CASSLAGTGAYGYTF. Here the CDR3 DNA reads TGTGCCAGCAGCTTAGCCGGGACAGGGGCATATGGCTACACCTTC.

Written as DNA, the CDR3 is TGTGCCAGCAGTCTTCAAGTCGGCGGTGAGCAGTTCTTC. This translates into CASSLQVGGEQFF. The gene calls are TRBV27 and TRBJ2-1, with D unclear. Deletions cut 5 bases from V and 9 bases from J, with 14 bases between. The CDR3 runs 13 residues. The V gene's germline CDR1 is MNHEY and CDR2 SMNVEV (reference sequence).

The chain employs TRBV7-9 and TRBJ2-5; weak D call: TRBD2 (6 bases). Germline V lookup: CDR1 SEHNR, CDR2 FQNEAQ (reference sequence). Trimming pared 2 bases from V and 2 bases from J, leaving 9 bases between. The CDR3 has 14 residues. DNA of the CDR3: TGTGCCAGCAGCTTATTCGGGGGACAAGAGACCCAGTACTTC. Translating gives CASSLFGGQETQYF.

The V call is TRBV9, the J call TRBJ1-3, with D unclear. CDR3 size: 15 residues. CDR1 is SGDLS, CDR2 YYNGEE, per germline. V was trimmed by 0 bases and J by 7 bases, leaving 14 bases between them. The CDR3 DNA is TGTGCCAGCAGCGTAGGGGGAAGTTATACGAACACCATATATTTT. Residues: CASSVGGSYTNTIYF.

The chain recombines TRBV27 with TRBJ2-3, with D possibly TRBD2 on 6 matching bases. Germline V CDR1 and CDR2: MNHEY, SMNVEV (reference sequence). Trimming took 3 bases from V and 2 from J, leaving 12 bases between them. CDR3 length: 15 amino acids. CDR3 protein: CASSFYGGNTDTQYF. CDR3 nucleotide sequence: TGTGCCAGCAGTTTTTATGGGGGGAACACAGATACGCAGTATTTT.

The chain has TRBV18 and TRBJ2-2, with D perhaps matching TRBD2 (6 bases). Trimming removed 7 bases from V and 0 bases from J, with 12 bases in between. Per germline, CDR1 KGHSH and CDR2 LQKENI. This CDR3 comprises 15 residues. The CDR3 nucleotides read TGTGCCAGCTTCCCGACGGGGGCGAACACCGGGGAGCTGTTTTTT. Amino acid sequence: CASFPTGANTGELFF. The full variable domain, its missing parts supplied by reference TRBV18 and TRBJ2-2, is NAGVMQNPRHLVRRRGQEARLRCSPMKGHSHVYWYRQLPEEGLKFMVYLQKENIIDESGMPKERFSAEFPKEGPSILRIQQVVRGDSAAYFCASFPTGANTGELFFGEGSRLTVL.

In this sample, this clone turned up once. The V call is TRBV3-1 (or the pseudogene TRBV3-2), the J call TRBJ1-5, with TRBD1 matching 11 bases. V was clipped by 3 bases and J by 7 bases; unmatched bases: 5. This CDR3 spans 15 amino acids. In germline, CDR1 is LGHDT, CDR2 YNNKEL (reference sequence). CDR3: CASSHGTGGLQPQHF. CDR3 DNA sequence: TGTGCCAGCAGCCACGGGACAGGGGGTCTACAGCCCCAGCATTTT.

The genes are TRBV27 and TRBJ2-7; 9 bases fit TRBD1. Trimming removed 5 bases from V and 4 bases from J; junction bases left unmatched: 18. The CDR3 is 18 amino acids. Germline V gene sequence: CDR1 MNHEY, CDR2 SMNVEV (reference sequence). CDR3 DNA sequence: TGTGCCAGCAGTCAAACCCCCCTCGACAGGGGGAAGCCGTACGAGCAGTACTTC. This translates into CASSQTPLDRGKPYEQYF.

In regard to this clone: Germline and junction disagree at one end, which may indicate a read error. The chain employs TRBV7-2 and TRBJ2-7; D unclear. This CDR3 comprises 11 residues. Per the germline V gene, CDR1 is SGHTA and CDR2 is FQGNSA. CDR3 region: CASSQLVEQYF. The CDR3, as DNA: TGTGCTAGCAGCCAACTGGTCGAGCAGTACTTC.